This T cell receptor (beta chain) was documented in a study of blood T cell repertoires in COVID-19. Study background: The United States, Italy and Spain provided the acute and convalescent COVID-19 samples. PBMCs, B-cell-depleted T cells, or T cells were the source of the cDNA or gDNA that made up the material.

Per the original methods: Amplification from reference gene primers served as the basis for estimated nucleated cell counts. The assay was immunoSEQ multiplex PCR, and TCRdb's table has in-frame clones only and misses some. That table is the source of V, J and clone size, and D and trimming were worked out from the DNA. The sample records approximately 96,000 clones, 81% being singletons. Sequencing was performed on peripheral blood. This clonotype originated in a woman of 80 years or more with acute or convalescent COVID-19.

The CDR3 DNA reads as TGTGCCAGCAGCCGTGACAGGGGGACTAATGAAAAACTGTTTTTT. Amino acids: CASSRDRGTNEKLFF. The chain links TRBV5-4 to TRBJ1-4; TRBD1 agrees at 9 bases. This CDR3 has 15 amino acids. Germline V gene data show CDR1 as SGHNT and CDR2 as YYREEE (reference sequence). The trim removed 4 bases at V and 2 bases at J, leaving 3 bases unmatched.